These T cell receptor beta chains were read from a single sample in a study of Ad26.COV2.S vaccination and SARS-CoV-2 variants. Repertoires were generated with immunoSEQ multiplex PCR, while TCRdb's copy carries only in-frame clones and drops some. The table includes more than 400,000 clones, roughly 90% detected once. Specimen: peripheral blood, collected in a trial of Ad26.COV2.S vaccine versus placebo. Source of these receptors: a person between 18 and 59 years old who received the Ad26.COV2.S COVID-19 vaccine or a placebo. Each CDR3 is given with its conserved first and last residue. The order of the fields is CDR3 protein, CDR3 DNA, V gene, D gene, clone size, J gene. A D gene is named only where the DNA matches it firmly. The listing skips clone size in some rows; elsewhere it reads once, few, many or a size class.

CDR3aa: CASSQEWQGWGGELFF
CDR3nt: TGTGCCAGCAGCCAAGAGTGGCAGGGATGGGGCGGGGAGCTGTTTTTT
v_gene: TRBV3-1/TRBV3-2
d_gene: -
abundance: -
j_gene: TRBJ2-2

CDR3aa: CASSQVRRSSYNEQFF
CDR3nt: TGTGCCAGCTCACAGGTACGGAGGAGCTCCTACAATGAGCAGTTCTTC
v_gene: TRBV18
d_gene: -
abundance: -
j_gene: TRBJ2-1

CDR3aa: CASSLIFNPGQGQYF
CDR3nt: TGTGCCAGCAGCTTAATCTTTAACCCGGGACAGGGGCAGTATTTT
v_gene: TRBV27
d_gene: TRBD1
abundance: -
j_gene: TRBJ2-3

CDR3aa: CASRRRDSSTDTQYF
CDR3nt: TGTGCCAGCAGGAGAAGGGACTCCTCCACAGATACGCAGTATTTT
v_gene: TRBV21-1
d_gene: -
abundance: -
j_gene: TRBJ2-3

CDR3aa: CASSLFPPSGGQETQYF
CDR3nt: TGTGCCAGCAGCTTATTCCCCCCTAGCGGGGGACAAGAGACCCAGTACTTC
v_gene: TRBV7-2
d_gene: TRBD2
abundance: -
j_gene: TRBJ2-5

CDR3aa: CASSLTGATNEKLFF
CDR3nt: TGTGCCAGCAGCTTGACCGGGGCAACTAATGAAAAACTGTTTTTT
v_gene: TRBV11-2
d_gene: -
abundance: -
j_gene: TRBJ1-4

CDR3aa: CASQRLPAGEQFF
CDR3nt: TGTGCCAGTCAAAGGCTTCCCGCGGGTGAGCAGTTCTTC
v_gene: TRBV2
d_gene: -
abundance: -
j_gene: TRBJ2-1

CDR3aa: CASSLGVRNTIYF
CDR3nt: TGTGCCAGCAGCTTGGGGGTCAGAAACACCATATATTTT
v_gene: TRBV5-6
d_gene: -
abundance: -
j_gene: TRBJ1-3

CDR3aa: CASSLYWWGAQDTQYF
CDR3nt: TGTGCCAGCAGCTTATATTGGTGGGGGGCACAAGATACGCAGTATTTT
v_gene: TRBV7-9
d_gene: -
abundance: -
j_gene: TRBJ2-3

CDR3aa: CASSSIQGVTEAFF
CDR3nt: TGTGCCAGCAGTTCCATCCAGGGGGTCACTGAAGCTTTCTTT
v_gene: TRBV6-2/TRBV6-3
d_gene: TRBD1
abundance: -
j_gene: TRBJ1-1

CDR3aa: CASSLAPRGSSYNEQFF
CDR3nt: TGTGCCAGCAGCTTAGCTCCACGGGGGAGCTCCTACAATGAGCAGTTCTTC
v_gene: TRBV7-6
d_gene: -
abundance: -
j_gene: TRBJ2-1

CDR3aa: CASSERGPSSEKLFF
CDR3nt: TGTGCCAGCAGTGAAAGGGGACCCTCCTCCGAAAAACTGTTTTTT
v_gene: TRBV6-1
d_gene: -
abundance: -
j_gene: TRBJ1-4

CDR3aa: CASTPGGSPGHYGYTF
CDR3nt: TGTGCCAGCACCCCGGGAGGTTCCCCCGGTCACTATGGCTACACCTTC
v_gene: TRBV6-2/TRBV6-3
d_gene: -
abundance: -
j_gene: TRBJ1-2

CDR3aa: CASGEPGQMTHEQFF
CDR3nt: TGTGCCAGCGGGGAACCGGGACAAATGACTCATGAGCAGTTCTTC
v_gene: TRBV11-2
d_gene: -
abundance: -
j_gene: TRBJ2-1

CDR3aa: CASSLVAGGFQETQYF
CDR3nt: TGCGCCAGCAGCTTGGTTGCGGGGGGGTTCCAAGAGACCCAGTACTTC
v_gene: TRBV5-1
d_gene: TRBD2
abundance: -
j_gene: TRBJ2-5

CDR3aa: CATTGGGNYGYTF
CDR3nt: TGTGCCACCACAGGGGGTGGAAACTATGGCTACACCTTC
v_gene: TRBV5-4
d_gene: TRBD1
abundance: -
j_gene: TRBJ1-2

CDR3aa: CAWSVQGRSPLHF
CDR3nt: TGTGCCTGGAGTGTACAGGGGAGATCACCCCTCCACTTT
v_gene: TRBV30
d_gene: TRBD1
abundance: few
j_gene: TRBJ1-6

CDR3aa: CASSLSPGLGRETQYF
CDR3nt: TGTGCCAGCAGTTTATCCCCGGGACTCGGGCGAGAGACCCAGTACTTC
v_gene: TRBV27
d_gene: -
abundance: -
j_gene: TRBJ2-5

CDR3aa: CSADGLLNTEAFF
CDR3nt: TGCAGCGCGGACGGACTCTTGAACACTGAAGCTTTCTTT
v_gene: TRBV29-1
d_gene: -
abundance: once
j_gene: TRBJ1-1

CDR3aa: CAIQGGGEKLFF
CDR3nt: TGTGCCATACAGGGTGGAGGTGAAAAACTGTTTTTT
v_gene: TRBV2
d_gene: -
abundance: -
j_gene: TRBJ1-4

CDR3aa: CASSQMTGVTEAFF
CDR3nt: TGTGCCAGCAGCCAAATGACAGGGGTAACTGAAGCTTTCTTT
v_gene: TRBV14
d_gene: TRBD1
abundance: -
j_gene: TRBJ1-1

CDR3aa: CASSQLTGNTGELFF
CDR3nt: TGCGCCAGCAGCCAGTTGACAGGGAACACCGGGGAGCTGTTTTTT
v_gene: TRBV4-3
d_gene: -
abundance: -
j_gene: TRBJ2-2

CDR3aa: CASSFSGGSNEKLFF
CDR3nt: TGCGCCAGCAGCTTCTCGGGGGGCTCAAATGAAAAACTGTTTTTT
v_gene: TRBV5-1
d_gene: -
abundance: -
j_gene: TRBJ1-4

CDR3aa: CSVAGTGVNGELFF
CDR3nt: TGCAGCGTCGCCGGGACAGGGGTGAACGGGGAGCTGTTTTTT
v_gene: TRBV29-1
d_gene: TRBD1
abundance: -
j_gene: TRBJ2-2

CDR3aa: CASSLSPSSGGANQPQHF
CDR3nt: TGTGCCAGCAGTTTATCTCCGAGCTCGGGAGGGGCCAATCAGCCCCAGCATTTT
v_gene: TRBV27
d_gene: -
abundance: -
j_gene: TRBJ1-5

CDR3aa: CASSPVVPLRGYGYTF
CDR3nt: TGTGCCAGCAGCCCTGTTGTTCCTCTTAGGGGCTATGGCTACACCTTC
v_gene: TRBV3-1/TRBV3-2
d_gene: -
abundance: -
j_gene: TRBJ1-2

CDR3aa: CASFTEKGAGEQYF
CDR3nt: TGTGCCAGCTTCACCGAAAAGGGGGCTGGTGAGCAGTACTTC
v_gene: TRBV18
d_gene: TRBD1
abundance: -
j_gene: TRBJ2-7

CDR3aa: CASGGAAGAGTGELFF
CDR3nt: TGTGCCAGCGGGGGAGCGGCGGGGGCGGGCACCGGGGAGCTGTTTTTT
v_gene: TRBV28
d_gene: -
abundance: -
j_gene: TRBJ2-2

CDR3aa: CAISSLGHTFSYEQYF
CDR3nt: TGTGCCATCAGTTCCTTGGGACATACCTTCTCCTACGAGCAGTACTTC
v_gene: TRBV10-3
d_gene: -
abundance: -
j_gene: TRBJ2-7

CDR3aa: CASSQGLSRTGVAGELFF
CDR3nt: TGCGCCAGCAGCCAAGGTTTGAGCAGGACAGGGGTAGCCGGGGAGCTGTTTTTT
v_gene: TRBV4-3
d_gene: TRBD1
abundance: -
j_gene: TRBJ2-2